This paragraph reports one TCR beta chain. What this receptor recognizes is not known. No qualities accompany the bases; no much larger clone lies one base away. The CDR3 measures 13 amino acids from cysteine to phenylalanine. Kept here is only the CDR3 DNA, which spans 39 bases and is read in frame from base 1. The CDR1 and CDR2 encoded by the germline V gene (reference sequence) are PRHDT and FYEKMQ. V is clipped by 0 bases and J by 7 bases, and the sequence between their germline boundaries is 7 bases long. The data are from a study of cytomegalovirus exposure and HLA in healthy donors (dated by TCRdb to about 2017). Context from the whole study: In an earlier analysis of 587 of the donors, 276 Gb of sequence data and approximately 100 million unique TCR beta sequences from about 179 million T cells were reported. Donor age, sex, ethnicity and CMV serostatus were compiled together with the repertoire data. The study aimed to test whether signatures of past pathogen exposure could be identified by cataloging public T cell receptors. To study patterns of TCR occurrence, a later analysis re-analyzed previously published TCR beta repertoires from 666 donors and added high-resolution HLA genotyping. On average, roughly 240,000 unique TCR beta nucleotide sequences were sequenced per donor among some 430 genotyped donors of the cohort, with about 19% of those sequences being non-productive. The T cell repertoires of around 730 subjects were profiled by immunosequencing and related to cytomegalovirus serostatus. A later genetic analysis took genome-wide SNP genotypes for about three fifths of the roughly 700 donors and used that subset as a discovery cohort. To predict cytomegalovirus infection status, the study brought together high-throughput TCR immunosequencing, statistical association of individual TCRs with disease status, and machine learning. Approximately 300 gigabases of sequencing data and tens of millions of unique TCR sequences were included in an early release covering about 700 HLA-typed donors. Besides the first cohort of around 670 subjects, a separate validation cohort made up of 120 different subjects was used. To decide whether each TCR beta V gene segment behaved as functional or pseudogenic, an earlier analysis of some 600 of the donors relied on high-throughput TCR beta sequencing. Four to six DR-DQ haplotypes were handled as single units for association and clustering, since linkage in the cohort was strong. Of the 398 genotyped donors, 81% were placed in the genetic ancestry cluster associated with self-reported Caucasian donors. All discovery cohort repertoires had been generated on a single sequencing platform. HLA typing included class I and class II loci at four-digit resolution. Rather than drawing on any new phenotypic data, the later analysis identified candidate immune exposures from TCR beta sequences and the way those sequences occurred across donors. Typing coverage differed by locus: A, B, C, DRB1 and DQB1 were typed in about 620-630 donors, DQA1 in about 550, DPA1 in roughly 590, and DPB1 in 472. The investigation overall reported the following: Linkage disequilibrium might explain the correlated functional status among segregating V segments, but an unknown experimental factor could not be excluded. This cohort had only TCR beta chains sequenced, and the lack of alpha or paired-chain data limited which features could be detected. Across donors, most TCR sequences were observed very rarely, whereas some public TCRs were present in many individuals. A further reported finding was that TCR beta sequences accurately predicted the HLA-A and HLA-B alleles for most subjects in the first cohort. In an earlier analysis of 587 of the donors, most TCR beta V segments appeared in productive rearrangements about 90% or about 30% of the time, broadly matching IMGT annotations. CMV serostatus was the only immune exposure information available for the cohort. The sequencing pipeline was judged likely to have produced a cluster of highly shared sequence variants as a technical artifact. Some IMGT-functional V segments, including TRBV6-2 and TRBV6-3, could not be told apart with the 87-base-pair reads, so those segments were excluded. In a later analysis, HLA-associated TCR beta chains were found to be more clonally expanded and to have lower generation probabilities than equally common non-associated chains. Most CMV-associated TCR beta chains appeared to be HLA-restricted in a later analysis, and the HLA associations seemed to be driven largely by CMV exposure. Specific HLA alleles were associated with roughly 16,000 TCR beta sequences at a false discovery rate of 0.05 in a later analysis. The study listed 170 or so TCR beta chains as associated with cytomegalovirus. Three of the identified cytomegalovirus-associated TCR beta chains were confirmed in vitro to be specific for cytomegalovirus antigens. Sequencing depth was assumed to be roughly uniform across donors in the presence/absence analyses, though that assumption may not hold. In both the original and validation cohorts, the classifier was reported to diagnose cytomegalovirus status with high specificity and sensitivity. Because HLA typing was unavailable for some donors at each locus, only the typed subset was used in association tests. According to a later analysis, parvovirus B19, influenza, CMV and Epstein-Barr virus appeared linked to several top co-occurrence clusters. A later genetic analysis associated a missense DCLRE1C variant with V-gene and J-gene trimming of TCR beta chains, and an independent cohort replicated the association. In a later analysis, TCR association rates were found to vary across HLA loci, with the most associated TCRs seen for DRB1 alleles and the fewest for HLA-C alleles. When HLA alleles, especially DR and DQ, strongly co-occurred, attributing TCR associations to individual alleles was difficult. Because counts were too low, seventeen rarely observed V segments, including chromosome 9 orphons, were excluded from the earlier analysis of 587 of the donors. Compared with the roughly 670-donor mean, donors in an Asian-associated ancestry cluster had fewer N-insertions in productive TCRs, according to a later genetic analysis. It was suggested by the authors that the approach could potentially be generalized to other disease states and immunological phenotypes.

The cohort consisted of 666 healthy bone marrow donors. At the time of sampling, all cohort members were nominally healthy, though unrecorded immune exposures were likely present. The donor tested CMV seropositive and was one of the 289 seropositive cohort members. A peripheral blood sample was collected from each donor, and TCR beta sequencing was performed on peripheral blood mononuclear cells. The Qiagen DNeasy Blood Extraction Kit was used to extract genomic DNA from the blood cell samples. Library creation used the immunoSEQ multiplex PCR assay. For the multiplex PCR, a mixture combining 60 forward primers for TCR Vbeta segments and 13 reverse primers for TCR Jbeta segments was used. A multiplex PCR assay on genomic DNA amplified the CDR3 region of rearranged TCR beta genes. The amplified TCR beta libraries were sequenced on the Illumina HiSeq System as 87-base-pair reads. The original pipeline was this. Across the 670 or so repertoires, a later analysis counted 80 million or so unique TCR beta chains, roughly 11 million of which were shared by at least two donors. Raw reads were error-corrected and collapsed into unique sequences with a nearest-neighbor algorithm that merged closely related sequences to remove PCR and sequencing errors. To assign V, D and J gene segments, CDR3 sequences were aligned to IMGT reference sequences. For a sequence to be retained, at least a six-nucleotide match to both a V gene segment and a J gene segment was required. A rearrangement counted as productive if the CDR3 had no stop codons and remained in frame with V and J, and every other rearrangement counted as non-productive. CDR3 was defined according to IMGT convention as the region running from the second conserved V-encoded cysteine to the conserved J-encoded phenylalanine. The earlier analysis of fewer than 750 of the donors excluded sequences that lacked an unambiguous match to a single V gene segment. An earlier analysis of approximately 590 of the donors classified V segments as functional when productive rearrangements were above 56.7% and as segregating when the standard deviation between donors was above 5%. A statistical classification framework was built to diagnose cytomegalovirus status from the catalog of TCR beta chain sequences. A later analysis assigned V and J genes by comparing TCR nucleotide sequences with IMGT/GENE-DB human TR gene sequences. A later analysis assigned CDR3 sequences and most-parsimonious VDJ recombination scenarios with the TCRdist pipeline. In a later analysis, each TCR beta chain was defined by its CDR3 amino acid sequence together with its V-gene family, and reads lacking a unique V-gene family were excluded. In a later analysis, approximately 590 highly shared, low-generation-probability nucleotide sequences were removed to address suspected cross-contamination and a sequencing artifact. A later analysis calculated a clonal expansion index for each public chain from normalized within-repertoire ranks of inferred template counts. A later analysis computed generation probabilities with a VDJ recombination model fitted to out-of-frame rearrangements, and checked the results against IGoR. In a later analysis, hypergeometric tests were used to score TCR-TCR, TCR-HLA and TCR-CMV co-occurrence, with a repertoire-size bias correction applied to TCR pairs. To estimate false discovery rates, a later analysis permuted the HLA or CMV assignments 20 times. In a later analysis, co-occurring TCRs were grouped using DBSCAN, and TCRdist sequence similarity was added for clustering within HLA-allele-positive subsets. Co-occurrence clustering excluded repertoires with fewer than 30,000 or more than 120,000 public chains, plus five with anomalous nucleotide sharing. TCRdb limited this immuneACCESS table to in-frame rearrangements with V and J called. A share of clones is missing; checked studies link under half to unresolved V genes, and the rest is unexplained. The DNA was the basis for D and trimming; V, J and clone size are from that table. This sample is represented by 90,000 to 130,000 clones; nearly 75% of them were singletons. The top ten constitute 4.8% of the sample.

The sequence links TRBV13 to TRBJ2-1; the D gene assignment is ambiguous. The sequence derives from a man aged 25-45 years in good health and CMV-seropositive. Sequenced material: PBMCs. The DNA sequence reads TGTGCCAGCAGCTTAGGGCGGATGAATGAGCAGTTCTTC. It codes for CASSLGRMNEQFF.